The 17 T cell receptor beta chains in this list originate from one sample, sequenced in a study of T cells in Graves' hyperthyroidism and ophthalmopathy. There were TCR beta CDR3 regions amplified from RNA transcripts. The TCR CDR3 first-round RT-PCR relied on the HTBI primer set. TCRdb used MiXCR to reprocess the multiplex PCR reads, holding one entry per CDR3 protein. The sample consists of under 300,000 distinct CDR3 sequences, about 14% of them appearing once. The sequencing input was blood. These receptors came from a woman aged 25-40 years with Graves' hyperthyroidism that later progressed to Graves' ophthalmopathy.

This clonotype came up many times. The rearrangement links TRBV29-1 to TRBJ2-3, with D possibly matching TRBD1 (6 bases). CDR1 and CDR2 from the germline V gene are SQVTM and ANQGSEA. The CDR3 is 13 amino acids. Trimming stripped 6 bases from V and 6 bases from J, with 16 bases between. This CDR3 is CSVVGQLEDTQYF. The DNA of the CDR3 is TGCAGCGTCGTGGGACAACTCGAGGATACGCAGTATTTT.

In its sample, this clonotype was seen many times. The chain links TRBV2 to TRBJ2-7; 7 nucleotides align to TRBD1. The junction had 7 bases not matched to a gene; V was cut back by 3 bases and J by 2 bases. This CDR3 has 15 residues. Per the germline V gene, CDR1 is SNHLY and CDR2 is FYNNEI. Here the CDR3 DNA reads TGTGCCAGCAGTGACCGGGACAGTGTAACCTACGAGCAGTACTTC. Its protein product is CASSDRDSVTYEQYF.

The table lists this clonotype with many counts. The chain combines TRBV20-1 with TRBJ2-3, with 10 bases aligning to TRBD2. V trimming: 5 bases; J trimming: 5 bases; junction bases outside the gene matches: 4. The CDR3 has 13 residues. The germline V gene has CDR1 DFQATT and CDR2 SNEGSKA (reference sequence). As DNA, the CDR3 is TGCAGTGCTTACAGACTAGCGGGAGATACGCAGTATTTT. It specifies CSAYRLAGDTQYF.

The table lists this clonotype with many counts. V usage is TRBV19 and J usage is TRBJ1-2; a possible D gene is TRBD1 (5 bases). The CDR3 has 10 residues. V was shortened by 9 bases and J by 4 bases, with 6 bases between the two germline ends. Germline V gives CDR1 LNHDA, CDR2 SQIVND (reference sequence). This CDR3 is CASGAYGYTF. The CDR3 DNA sequence: TGTGCCAGCGGGGCCTATGGCTACACCTTC.

The genes are TRBV6-1 and TRBJ2-2, with 7 bases lining up with TRBD1. Looked up from germline, CDR1 is MNHNS and CDR2 is SASEGT. This CDR3 has 16 residues. V was pared by 7 bases and J by 3 bases, with 11 bases of the junction left unmatched. The CDR3 here is CASTTNRGEDTGELFF. DNA for the CDR3: TGTGCCAGCACTACAAACAGGGGAGAAGACACCGGGGAGCTGTTTTTT.

This clonotype has ten or more counts. The J gene is TRBJ2-1, the V gene TRBV3-1, with no clear D. Germline CDR1 LGHDT, CDR2 YNNKEL (reference sequence). CDR3 length equals 16 residues. V was cut by 2 bases and J by 4 bases, with 15 bases left in between. CDR3 sequence: CASSQSFSASYNEQFF. The CDR3 coding sequence is TGTGCCAGCAGCCAATCGTTCAGCGCCTCATACAATGAGCAGTTCTTC.

This clonotype came up many times. The J gene is TRBJ2-5, the V gene TRBV15; the match to TRBD2 covers 7 bases. The CDR3 loop spans 15 amino acids. Per the germline V gene, CDR1 is LNHNV and CDR2 is YYDKDF (reference sequence). Trimming at V came to 4 bases and at J to 4 bases, leaving 9 bases not matched to a gene. The CDR3 protein is CATSTSGFRLETQYF. The CDR3 DNA reads as TGTGCCACCAGCACTAGCGGATTTCGACTAGAGACCCAGTACTTC.

This clonotype was seen ten or more times. J is TRBJ1-1 and V is TRBV2, with TRBD1 identical over 7 bases. Per the germline V gene, CDR1 is SNHLY and CDR2 is FYNNEI. The V and J ends lost 8 bases and 0 bases, in that order; junction bases with no gene match: 18. The CDR3 is 18 amino acids. DNA of the CDR3: TGTGCCAGCGTGTCCGTCATATCAGGGGGGTGGTTGAACACTGAAGCTTTCTTT. Translating it yields CASVSVISGGWLNTEAFF.

The rearrangement joins TRBV30 to TRBJ2-7; D not certain. Trimming removed 1 base from V and 1 base from J, with 11 bases in between. Germline V gene sequence: CDR1 GTSNPN, CDR2 SVGIG (reference sequence). This CDR3 comprises 14 residues. As DNA, the CDR3 is TGTGCCTGGAGTGAGCAAAGGTTTTCCTACGAGCAGTACTTC. Amino acids: CAWSEQRFSYEQYF.

This clonotype was recorded many times. This chain uses TRBV4-3 with TRBJ2-1, with D unresolved. The V gene's germline CDR1 is LGHNA and CDR2 YSLEER. The CDR3 is made up of 14 amino acids. V shed 0 bases and J shed 7 bases, with 10 bases lying between them. CDR3 sequence (DNA): TGCGCCAGCAGCCAAGATTGGCCCCGAAATGAGCAGTTCTTC. Translation: CASSQDWPRNEQFF.

The table lists this clonotype with many counts. The V gene is TRBV7-9, the J gene TRBJ2-1; D is perhaps TRBD2 (6 bases). The V gene lost 5 bases and the J gene lost 4 bases, with 12 bases spanning the gap. The CDR3 is 14 amino acids. The germline gives CDR1 SEHNR, CDR2 FQNEAQ (reference sequence). The CDR3 sequence is CASSPRDWYNEQFF. CDR3 bases: TGTGCCAGCAGCCCCCGGGACTGGTACAATGAGCAGTTCTTC.

The chain employs TRBV6-2 or TRBV6-3 and TRBJ2-3, with 11 bases matching TRBD2. V gave up 7 bases and J gave up 6 bases; unmatched junction bases: 9. The CDR3 totals 15 residues. Looked up from germline, CDR1 is MNHEY and CDR2 is SVGEGT. CDR3 coding DNA: TGTGCCAGCACCGGGACTAGCGGAAATCGGGATACGCAGTATTTT. This encodes CASTGTSGNRDTQYF.

This clonotype was counted ten times or more. The chain is built from TRBV30 and TRBJ1-1, with D unclear. V was shortened by 3 bases and J by 1 base, with 9 bases between the two germline ends. This CDR3 spans 13 amino acids. Germline values: CDR1 GTSNPN, CDR2 SVGIG (reference sequence). The CDR3 coding sequence is TGTGCCTGGAGCGTCTCCCCGAACACTGAAGCTTTCTTT. Protein sequence: CAWSVSPNTEAFF.

This clonotype was recorded many times. This chain links TRBV7-2 with TRBJ2-5, with TRBD2 matching over 7 bases. Per germline, CDR1 SGHTA and CDR2 FQGNSA. The V segment lost 5 bases and the J segment 1 base; nucleotides outside the gene matches: 4. The CDR3 contains 14 residues. The CDR3 is CASSRASGQETQYF. DNA of the CDR3: TGTGCCAGCAGCAGAGCTAGCGGCCAAGAGACCCAGTACTTC.

Many counts were recorded for this clonotype. This chain's CDR3 is CASTRTAQSSYEQYF. CDR3 DNA sequence: TGTGCCAGCACTCGGACAGCCCAGAGCTCCTACGAGCAGTACTTC. The V call is TRBV7-2, the J call TRBJ2-7; TRBD1 is a possible D gene (6 bases). CDR1 is SGHTA, CDR2 FQGNSA, per germline. This CDR3 is 15 amino acids long. V was trimmed by 7 bases and J by 0 bases, leaving 16 bases between them.

In its sample, this clonotype was seen many times. The chain uses TRBV24-1 and TRBJ2-7; 7 bases match TRBD2. The CDR3 consists of 19 residues. Per the germline V gene, CDR1 is KGHDR and CDR2 is SFDVKD. J gave up 6 bases and V 4 bases, and 23 bases lay outside the gene matches. CDR3: CATSESRSGGREYEVEQYF. CDR3 coding DNA: TGTGCCACCAGTGAGTCTCGTTCTGGTGGGAGGGAATACGAAGTCGAGCAGTACTTC.

The chain links TRBV12-3 or TRBV12-4 to TRBJ1-1, with 7 bases matching TRBD1. There are 15 residues in the CDR3. J was trimmed by 5 bases and V by 8 bases; bases with no gene match: 14. CDR3 loop: CASGEKGQQKTEAFF. The DNA for the CDR3 is TGTGCCAGCGGGGAAAAGGGACAGCAAAAGACTGAAGCTTTCTTT.